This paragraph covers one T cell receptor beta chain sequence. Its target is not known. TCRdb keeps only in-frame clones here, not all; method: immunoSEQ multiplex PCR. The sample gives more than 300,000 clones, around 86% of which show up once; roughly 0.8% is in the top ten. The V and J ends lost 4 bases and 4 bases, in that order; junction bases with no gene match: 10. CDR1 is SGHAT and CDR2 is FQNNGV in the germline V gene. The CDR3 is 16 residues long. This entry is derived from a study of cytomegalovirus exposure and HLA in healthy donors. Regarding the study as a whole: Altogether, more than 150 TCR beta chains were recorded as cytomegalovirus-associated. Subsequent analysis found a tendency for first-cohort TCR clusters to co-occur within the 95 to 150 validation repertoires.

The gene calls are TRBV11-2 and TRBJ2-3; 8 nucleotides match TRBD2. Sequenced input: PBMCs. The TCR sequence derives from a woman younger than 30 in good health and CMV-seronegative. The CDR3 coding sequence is TGTGCCAGCAGCTCACGGCCGGGACTAGAAGCAGATACGCAGTATTTT. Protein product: CASSSRPGLEADTQYF.